This T cell receptor beta chain stems from a study of beta chain features in type 1 diabetes. Post-sort purity exceeded 95% for all sorted populations. There are a few counts of this clone. Its cognate antigen is unknown. General study results and limits: In type 1 diabetes patients, VDJ junctions had fewer insertions; deletions at these junctions were more frequent. The naive, central memory and Treg TCRB repertoires looked more alike in patients than they did in healthy donors. A possible short-template PCR bias applies equally to patients and controls.

The CDR3 extends over 15 amino acids. Germline values: CDR1 SGHAT, CDR2 FQNNGV. V lost 5 bases, J lost 2 bases, and 7 bases stayed unmatched. Sequenced material consisted of expressed TCRB transcripts (all of the isolated RNA was reverse transcribed). Profiled with immunoSEQ multiplex PCR; TCRdb holds only in-frame clones, not every one. The table lists under 400,000 clones, about 18% of them singletons, with around 0.044% in the top ten. The sample was naive CD4+ T cells from blood. V gene TRBV11-2 combines with J gene TRBJ2-3; TRBD1 matches 7 bases. The source is a woman under 30 in good health. The CDR3 DNA follows: TGTGCCAGCAGCCCTAGACAGGGAGACACAGATACGCAGTATTTT. It codes for CASSPRQGDTDTQYF. The entire variable domain, with the rest obtained from reference TRBV11-2 and TRBJ2-3, is as follows: EAGVAQSPRYKIIEKRQSVAFWCNPISGHATLYWYQQILGQGPKLLIQFQNNGVVDDSQLPKDRFSAERLKGVDSTLKIQPAKLEDSAVYLCASSPRQGDTDTQYFGPGTRLTVL.